The sequence of this TCR beta chain was determined in a study of blood T cell repertoires in COVID-19. This CDR3 contains 15 residues. V was pared by 0 bases and J by 5 bases, with 4 bases of the junction left unmatched. Germline V gene lookup returns CDR1 SGHTS and CDR2 YDEGEE. The data were produced by immunoSEQ multiplex PCR, yet TCRdb's version contains in-frame clones alone and is incomplete. The data hold under 110,000 clones, with around 80% observed a single time. Sequenced material: peripheral blood. The receptor was isolated from a woman aged 55 to 70 with acute or convalescent COVID-19. The V and J genes are TRBV5-8 and TRBJ2-2; 7 positions agree with TRBD2. The CDR3, as DNA: TGTGCCAGCAGCTTGGGAGCGGGGAAGACCGGGGAGCTGTTTTTT. Protein product: CASSLGAGKTGELFF.